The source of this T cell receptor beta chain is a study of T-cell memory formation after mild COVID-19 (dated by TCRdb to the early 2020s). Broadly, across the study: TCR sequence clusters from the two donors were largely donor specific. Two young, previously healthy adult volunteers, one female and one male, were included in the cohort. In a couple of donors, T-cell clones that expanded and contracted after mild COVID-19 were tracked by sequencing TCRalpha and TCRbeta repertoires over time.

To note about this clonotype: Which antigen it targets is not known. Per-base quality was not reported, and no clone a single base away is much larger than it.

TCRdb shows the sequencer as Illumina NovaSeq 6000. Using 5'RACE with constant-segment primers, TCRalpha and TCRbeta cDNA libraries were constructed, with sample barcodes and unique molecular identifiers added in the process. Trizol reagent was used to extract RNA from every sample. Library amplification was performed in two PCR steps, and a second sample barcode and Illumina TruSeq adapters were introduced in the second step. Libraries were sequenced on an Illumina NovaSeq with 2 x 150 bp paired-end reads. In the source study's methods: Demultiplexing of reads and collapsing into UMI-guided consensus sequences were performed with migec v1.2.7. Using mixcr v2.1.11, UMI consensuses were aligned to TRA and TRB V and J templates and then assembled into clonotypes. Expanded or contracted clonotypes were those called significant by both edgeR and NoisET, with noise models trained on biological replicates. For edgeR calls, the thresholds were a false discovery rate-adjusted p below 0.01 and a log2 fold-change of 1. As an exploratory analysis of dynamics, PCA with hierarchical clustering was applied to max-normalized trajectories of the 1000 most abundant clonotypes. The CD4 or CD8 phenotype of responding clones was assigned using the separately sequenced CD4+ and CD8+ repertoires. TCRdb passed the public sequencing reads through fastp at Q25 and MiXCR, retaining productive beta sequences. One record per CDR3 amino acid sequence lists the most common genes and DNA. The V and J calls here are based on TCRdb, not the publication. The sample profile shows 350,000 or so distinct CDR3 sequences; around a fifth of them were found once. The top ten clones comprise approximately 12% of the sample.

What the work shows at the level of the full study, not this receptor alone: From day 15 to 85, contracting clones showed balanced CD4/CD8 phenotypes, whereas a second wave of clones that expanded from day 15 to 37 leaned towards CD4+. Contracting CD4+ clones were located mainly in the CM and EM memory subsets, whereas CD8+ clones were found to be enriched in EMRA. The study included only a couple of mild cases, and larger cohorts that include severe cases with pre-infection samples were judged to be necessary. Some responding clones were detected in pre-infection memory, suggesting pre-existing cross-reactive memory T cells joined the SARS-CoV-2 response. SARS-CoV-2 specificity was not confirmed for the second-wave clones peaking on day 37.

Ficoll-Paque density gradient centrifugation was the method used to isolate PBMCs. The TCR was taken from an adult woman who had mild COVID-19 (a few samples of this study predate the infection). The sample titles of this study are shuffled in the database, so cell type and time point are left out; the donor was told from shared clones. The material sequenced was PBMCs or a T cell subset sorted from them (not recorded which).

CDR3 protein: CASTLGQGVSEAFF. The base sequence is TGCGCCAGCACCCTCGGACAGGGGGTGAGTGAAGCTTTCTTT. This chain is built from TRBV4-3 and TRBJ1-1, with 10 central nucleotides matching TRBD1. After removal of 7 bases from V and 7 bases from J, the junction retains 9 bases not matched to a gene. The germline V gene gives CDR1 as LGHNA and CDR2 as YSLEER. The CDR3 contains 14 residues, cysteine and phenylalanine counted. The read is trimmed to its CDR3 DNA, 42 bases read in frame from base 1.